The 2 T cell receptor beta chains presented below share a single source sample, sequenced in a study of T cells in Graves' hyperthyroidism and ophthalmopathy. The CDR3 regions of TCR beta were amplified from RNA transcripts. The HTBI primer set was used in a first-round RT-PCR of the TCR CDR3. TCRdb called the multiplex PCR reads again in MiXCR, with one record for every CDR3 protein. Of some 350,000 distinct CDR3 sequences in the sample, under 20% were seen once. Specimen: blood. Source of these receptors: a woman aged 18-35 years with Graves' hyperthyroidism.

There are many counts of this clonotype. The gene calls are TRBV4-2 and TRBJ1-5; possibly TRBD1 for D (5 bases). The V end was cut by 0 bases, the J end by 2 bases, with 5 bases between. This CDR3 contains 14 residues. Germline lookup yields CDR1 LGHNA and CDR2 YNFKEQ. The CDR3 region is CASSQEGGNQPQHF. The CDR3 nucleotides read TGTGCCAGCAGCCAAGAAGGGGGCAATCAGCCCCAGCATTTT.

This clonotype was found many times. This chain connects TRBV18 to TRBJ2-5; 7 bases map to TRBD1. V dropped 5 bases and J dropped 0; count of bases not matched to a gene: 9. The CDR3 has 16 residues. The germline V gene has CDR1 KGHSH and CDR2 LQKENI. The CDR3 DNA follows: TGTGCCAGCTCATCATTCACAGGGGATTACCAAGAGACCCAGTACTTC. The encoded protein is CASSSFTGDYQETQYF.